This T cell receptor beta chain derives from a study of T cells after yellow fever vaccination (dated by TCRdb to about 2019). For the wider study: Libraries from fractions with low cell numbers were prepared with the SMART-Seq v4 Ultra Low Input RNA kit. Blood samples were taken at several timepoints before and after primary and secondary immunization, and bulk PBMC replicates and cell subsets were isolated. The cohort comprised two healthy male donors, one aged 18 to 29 and one aged 30 to 39 years. Bulk TCR alpha and beta repertoires were sequenced longitudinally to track T-cell clones before and after primary and booster YFV17D yellow fever vaccination.

Synthesis of TCR cDNA relied on 5'RACE template switching, a step that introduced a universal primer site along with unique molecular identifiers. cDNA synthesis was primed from both the TCR alpha and TCR beta constant segments. Library amplification used two PCR steps, and the second PCR step added sample barcodes and sequencing adapters. Sequencing of libraries was done on Illumina HiSeq 2500 (2x100 bp) or NovaSeq (2x150 bp). In the original analysis: MIGEC was used to demultiplex reads and collapse the reads into UMI consensus sequences, and MiXCR was used for V(D)J alignment. Vaccine-responding clonotypes were defined with edgeR using replicate PBMC samples, requiring FDR below 0.01 and a log2 fold change above 5 up to day 15. Each bulk clonotype was labeled CD4 or CD8 based on which sequenced repertoire, CD4 or CD8, contained the clonotype at higher abundance. Through fastp at Q25 and MiXCR, TCRdb rebuilt clones from the public reads, retaining in-frame beta chains. For every CDR3 protein sequence, its rows merge into one entry that carries the most common genes and DNA. The V and J calls, along with clone size, are taken from TCRdb and not from the paper's own processing. The sample yields nearly 550,000 distinct CDR3 sequences; less than 20% were counted once. The ten biggest clones cover roughly an eighth of the sample.

The germline V gene yields SGHRS for CDR1 and YFSETQ for CDR2. Measured from the cysteine to the phenylalanine, the CDR3 is 14 residues long. Just the 42-base CDR3 DNA is kept, in frame starting at base 1. Germline trimming amounts to 4 bases on V and 4 bases on J, with 5 as the count of junction bases outside the gene matches. Overall study results and their limits: A small share of clonotypes occurred in both CD4 and CD8 compartments, likely arising from convergent recombination. Most clones expanded after primary vaccination (roughly 96% of CD4 and around nine tenths of CD8) were re-detected after the booster, suggesting that broad memory maintenance occurred. FACS-sorted repertoires could contain abundant contaminating clonotypes from the bulk population, so computational filtering was required. Because the study included only two donors, the extent to which the findings can be generalized is limited. The secondary T-cell response was weaker than the primary response but faster, peaking on day 5 instead of day 15.

The treatment or condition label here, explained by the study, means: live attenuated yellow fever vaccine strain. At each blood-draw timepoint, two biological replicates of bulk PBMCs were collected. PBMCs were isolated from peripheral blood using a standard Ficoll-Paque protocol. TriZol was used to extract RNA from bulk PBMCs, CD4 and CD8 fractions, and dextramer-positive and dextramer-negative fractions. A note on this clonotype: It lacks a known antigen. One base away there is no much larger clone; base qualities are not given.

This sample comprised PBMCs, obtained 15 days after the yellow fever booster vaccination. The chain links TRBV5-1 with TRBJ2-1; 7 middle bases align to TRBD1. The origin of this receptor is a man aged 25-40 years who received the YFV17D yellow fever vaccine. The DNA sequence reads TGCGCCAGCAGCCACGGGACAGATTACAATGAGCAGTTCTTC. Its protein is CASSHGTDYNEQFF. Reference TRBV5-1 and TRBJ2-1 proteins supply the regions before and after the CDR3; the full variable domain is: KAGVTQTPRYLIKTRGQQVTLSCSPISGHRSVSWYQQTPGQGLQFLFEYFSETQRNKGNFPGRFSGRQFSNSRSEMNVSTLELGDSALYLCASSHGTDYNEQFFGPGTRLTVL.